What follows are 16 T cell receptor beta chains derived from one specimen sequenced in a study of T cells in Graves' hyperthyroidism and ophthalmopathy. RNA transcripts yielded amplified TCR beta CDR3 regions. In the first-round RT-PCR of the TCR CDR3, the HTBI primer set was used. TCRdb used MiXCR to reprocess the multiplex PCR reads, holding one entry per CDR3 protein. The sample yields approximately 710,000 distinct CDR3 sequences, 17% seen once. Sequenced material: blood. Receptors originate from a man aged 45-60 years with Graves' hyperthyroidism.

This clonotype was recorded at least ten times. V usage is TRBV7-8 and J usage is TRBJ1-4; TRBD1 matches at 7 bases. Germline V gene sequence: CDR1 SGHVS, CDR2 FQNEAQ. The V and J ends lost 6 bases and 7 bases, in that order; junction bases with no gene match: 17. The CDR3 is made up of 17 amino acids. The CDR3 reads CASSSRQGRTLGEKLFF. For the CDR3, the DNA is TGTGCCAGCAGTTCCCGACAGGGAAGAACCCTTGGTGAAAAACTGTTTTTT.

At least ten counts were recorded for this clonotype. The chain employs TRBV20-1 and TRBJ2-5; 7 nucleotides agree with TRBD1. Germline CDR1 is DFQATT and CDR2 is SNEGSKA (reference sequence). The CDR3 spans 13 residues. The V and J ends lost 5 bases and 5 bases, in that order; junction bases with no gene match: 8. The CDR3 loop is CSAALTGIETQYF. For the CDR3, the DNA is TGCAGTGCTGCCCTGACAGGGATCGAGACCCAGTACTTC.

This clonotype was detected a few times. The rearrangement links TRBV20-1 to TRBJ2-1; 13 positions agree with TRBD2. The CDR3 is 16 amino acids. The trim removed 5 bases at V and 3 bases at J, leaving 7 bases unmatched. Germline CDR1 DFQATT, CDR2 SNEGSKA (reference sequence). The CDR3 spells CSAGTSGDPDYNEQFF. The CDR3 DNA reads TGCAGTGCTGGGACTAGCGGGGACCCAGACTACAATGAGCAGTTCTTC.

A word on this clonotype: A read error may be the cause here, since a much bigger clone is one base away. This chain connects TRBV15 to TRBJ1-2; 9 bases are a match to TRBD1. The CDR3 runs to 16 residues. In germline, CDR1 is LNHNV, CDR2 YYDKDF (reference sequence). CDR3 sequence (DNA): TGTGCCACCAGCGGAGATAGGACAGGGGCCAACTATGGCTACACCTTC. It encodes CATSGDRTGANYGYTF.

Comment on this clonotype: Mismatch with germline at one junction end may stem from a read error. This rearrangement joins TRBV6-9 to TRBJ2-2, with a possible D match to TRBD2 (6 bases). The CDR3 is 14 amino acids. Germline V CDR1 and CDR2: MNHGY, SVAAGI. The CDR3 DNA reads TGTGCCAGCAGTTTGGGACTGAACGCCGGGGAGCTGTTTTTT. Its translation is CASSLGLNAGELFF.

This clonotype turned up a few times. V and J are TRBV6-5 and TRBJ1-4; D is possibly TRBD1 (6 bases). The CDR3 has 17 amino acids. V was pared by 0 bases and J by 3 bases, with 14 bases between. Germline-derived CDR1 and CDR2 are MNHEY and SVGAGI. CDR3 in DNA: TGTGCCAGCAGTTACTCGGCTAGACAGGCGGCTAATGAAAAACTGTTTTTT. Its translation: CASSYSARQAANEKLFF.

CDR3 nucleotides: TGCAGCGGGGACGGTTCTACTAGCGGGAACAACAATGAGCAGTTCTTC. It encodes CSGDGSTSGNNNEQFF. The J gene is TRBJ2-1, the V gene TRBV29-1; 10 bases are shared with TRBD2. CDR1 is SQVTM and CDR2 is ANQGSEA in the germline V gene. This CDR3 has 16 amino acids. V trimming: 7 bases; J trimming: 5 bases; junction bases outside the gene matches: 14.

The chain employs TRBV4-3 and TRBJ2-1; TRBD2 is a possible D gene (5 bases). The germline V gene encodes CDR1 LGHNA and CDR2 YSLEER. V lost 4 bases to trimming and J lost 4 bases, with 11 bases between them. This CDR3 is built from 14 residues. DNA of the CDR3: TGCGCCAGCAGCCTGGACTGGGCTTACAATGAGCAGTTCTTC. It encodes CASSLDWAYNEQFF.

The chain recombines TRBV11-2 with TRBJ2-1; the D is unclear. There are 16 residues in the CDR3. Trimming pared 5 bases from V and 0 bases from J, leaving 14 bases between. Per germline, CDR1 SGHAT and CDR2 FQNNGV. The CDR3 reads CASSQVVDSSYNEQFF. The CDR3, as DNA: TGTGCCAGCAGCCAAGTAGTGGATAGCTCCTACAATGAGCAGTTCTTC.

The rearrangement joins TRBV5-1 to TRBJ2-7; D is possibly TRBD2 (6 bases). V was clipped by 0 bases and J by 6 bases, with 10 bases between them. CDR1 is SGHRS, CDR2 YFSETQ, per germline. There are 13 residues in the CDR3. CDR3 DNA: TGCGCCAGCAGCTTGGACATCGGGGGCGAGCAGTACTTC. Translation gives CASSLDIGGEQYF. The full variable domain, with the rest looked up from reference TRBV5-1 and TRBJ2-7, is KAGVTQTPRYLIKTRGQQVTLSCSPISGHRSVSWYQQTPGQGLQFLFEYFSETQRNKGNFPGRFSGRQFSNSRSEMNVSTLELGDSALYLCASSLDIGGEQYFGPGTRLTVT.

The chain is built from TRBV3-1 and TRBJ2-7; 13 bases align to TRBD2. This CDR3 comprises 16 residues. Germline CDR1 and CDR2: LGHDT and YNNKEL (reference sequence). The J segment lost 7 bases and the V segment lost 2 bases, leaving 8 bases of the junction unmatched. This chain's CDR3 is CASSQTRTSGSTEQYF. CDR3 nucleotide sequence: TGTGCCAGCAGCCAAACGAGGACTAGCGGGAGTACGGAGCAGTACTTC.

CDR3 in amino acids: CASSMSGGRGEQYF. CDR3 nucleotide sequence: TGTGCCAGCAGCATGAGCGGGGGGAGGGGCGAGCAGTACTTC. The rearrangement joins TRBV7-6 to TRBJ2-7, with TRBD2 identical over 9 bases. This CDR3 has 14 residues. Germline values: CDR1 SGHVS, CDR2 FNYEAQ. V lost 5 bases to trimming and J lost 6 bases; unmatched junction nucleotides: 8.

A single count supports this clonotype. The V and J genes are TRBV9 and TRBJ2-6; 7 bases match TRBD1. J lost 2 bases, V lost 3 bases, and 2 bases had no gene match. CDR3 length: 15 residues. CDR1 is SGDLS, CDR2 YYNGEE, per germline. For the CDR3, the DNA is TGTGCCAGCAGCGCCGACAGGGCTGGGGCCAACGTCCTGACTTTC. It specifies CASSADRAGANVLTF.

There are many counts of this clonotype. This chain links TRBV7-2 with TRBJ1-2; no firm D call. Germline V gene sequence: CDR1 SGHTA, CDR2 FQGNSA. Trimming removed 5 bases at V and 6 bases at J, with 28 bases between. CDR3 length: 18 amino acids. CDR3 sequence reads: CASSHIRETLRTSHGYTF. For the CDR3, the DNA is TGTGCCAGCAGCCATATTCGGGAGACACTCCGGACCTCCCATGGCTACACCTTC.

This clonotype was detected only a few times. The chain couples TRBV3-1 to TRBJ2-7; TRBD2 aligns across 7 bases. Germline values: CDR1 LGHDT, CDR2 YNNKEL (reference sequence). This CDR3 contains 16 residues. Trimming took 0 bases from V and 0 from J; bases not matched to a gene: 5. CDR3 sequence: CASSQEGGEGSYEQYF. The CDR3 nucleotides are TGTGCCAGCAGCCAAGAGGGAGGGGAGGGCTCCTACGAGCAGTACTTC.

Many counts were recorded for this clonotype. The CDR3 is CASSSRGFGGTIYF. The DNA for the CDR3 is TGTGCCAGCAGTTCCAGGGGCTTCGGCGGCACCATATATTTT. V gene TRBV2 combines with J gene TRBJ1-3, with a tentative D call TRBD1 (6 bases). Per the germline V gene, CDR1 is SNHLY and CDR2 is FYNNEI. Trimming left V 5 bases short and J 9 bases short, with 17 bases between. The CDR3 is 14 amino acids.